The rows below give T cell receptor beta chains drawn from one sample of a study of shared clonotypes between healthy human individuals. Clones were read by immunoSEQ multiplex PCR, and TCRdb kept only the in-frame ones, dropping some. The repertoire holds some 2.3 million clones, with approximately 93% as singletons. Sequenced: naive CD4+ T cells from PBMCs. Source of these receptors: a man aged 18 to 30 in good health. Some clones in this sample may be carry-over from other donors' samples. Both conserved end residues are part of each CDR3. A D gene is named only where the DNA matches it firmly. Not all rows give a size; the values are once, few, many and, for expanded clones, a class.

TRBD1,-,TRBJ1-1,TRBV28,CASSLWGTGGRDTEAFF,TGTGCCAGCAGTTTATGGGGGACAGGGGGTAGGGACACTGAAGCTTTCTTT
-,-,TRBJ2-2,TRBV9,CASSRPGLGNTGELFF,TGTGCCAGCAGCAGACCGGGACTGGGCAACACCGGGGAGCTGTTTTTT
-,-,TRBJ2-7,TRBV7-8,CASSLRLGTEQYF,TGTGCCAGCAGCCTTCGACTAGGCACCGAGCAGTACTTC
-,-,TRBJ2-5,TRBV21-1,CASSKRRGWKTQYF,TGTGCCAGCAGCAAAAGGAGGGGGTGGAAGACCCAGTACTTC
-,-,TRBJ2-7,TRBV10-2,CASSRPPPRTLSYEQYF,TGCGCCAGCAGTAGACCCCCCCCGCGGACCCTCTCCTACGAGCAGTACTTC
-,-,TRBJ2-1,TRBV13,CASSLILGEKFF,TGTGCCAGCAGCTTAATTCTGGGGGAGAAGTTCTTC
TRBD2,-,TRBJ2-1,TRBV28,CASSPPMGGSLVNVSYNEQFF,TGTGCCAGCAGCCCTCCTATGGGCGGGAGTTTGGTCAATGTATCCTACAATGAGCAGTTCTTC
TRBD2,once,TRBJ2-2,TRBV27,CASSSPGTSGRFFLTGELFF,TGTGCCAGCAGTTCCCCCGGGACTAGCGGGAGGTTTTTCTTGACCGGGGAGCTGTTTTTT
-,-,TRBJ1-2,TRBV9,CASSVGVANYGYTF,TGTGCCAGCAGCGTAGGGGTCGCAAACTATGGCTACACCTTC
-,-,TRBJ1-1,TRBV30,CAWRFVYTEAFF,TGTGCCTGGAGATTTGTGTACACTGAAGCTTTCTTT
TRBD2,-,TRBJ2-1,TRBV5-1,CASRPTLAGGSIPSSYNEQFF,TGCGCCAGCAGGCCGACACTAGCGGGAGGTTCCATACCTAGCTCCTACAATGAGCAGTTCTTC
TRBD1,-,TRBJ2-7,TRBV4-1,CASSRETGGSYEQYF,TGCGCCAGCAGCCGAGAAACAGGGGGCTCCTACGAGCAGTACTTC
-,-,TRBJ1-1,TRBV7-9,CASSLTQVAEAFF,TGTGCCAGCAGCCTAACACAAGTCGCTGAAGCTTTCTTT
TRBD2,-,TRBJ2-7,TRBV5-4,CASSLDGTSGYEQYF,TGTGCCAGCAGCTTGGACGGGACTAGCGGCTACGAGCAGTACTTC
TRBD2,-,TRBJ2-1,TRBV5-3,CARSPGTSGTRASYNEQFF,TGTGCCAGAAGCCCCGGGACTAGCGGGACGAGGGCGTCCTACAATGAGCAGTTCTTC
TRBD2,once,TRBJ2-7,TRBV27,CASSFSGGTYEQYF,TGTGCCAGCAGTTTTAGCGGGGGAACCTACGAGCAGTACTTC
-,-,TRBJ1-3,TRBV9,CASSVGTPRGSGNTIYF,TGTGCCAGCAGCGTAGGGACCCCTCGGGGCTCTGGAAACACCATATATTTT
-,-,TRBJ1-2,TRBV6-1,CASIRTLFYGYTF,TGTGCCAGCATAAGGACCTTGTTCTATGGCTACACCTTC
TRBD2,-,TRBJ2-3,TRBV2,CASSAGRGTDTQYF,TGTGCCAGCAGTGCCGGGAGGGGTACAGATACGCAGTATTTT
-,-,TRBJ2-7,TRBV2,CASSAVPYEQYF,TGTGCCAGCAGTGCCGTCCCTTACGAGCAGTACTTC
-,-,TRBJ1-1,TRBV4-2,CASSPPVQRGTEAFF,TGTGCCAGCAGCCCCCCCGTACAGCGGGGCACTGAAGCTTTCTTT
-,-,TRBJ2-5,TRBV27,CASSVDRSASETQYF,TGTGCCAGCAGTGTCGACAGGTCCGCTTCAGAGACCCAGTACTTC
TRBD2,-,TRBJ2-1,TRBV29-1,CSVKRLAGSSSYNEQFF,TGCAGCGTTAAGAGACTAGCGGGATCGAGCTCCTACAATGAGCAGTTCTTC
TRBD1,-,TRBJ2-7,TRBV5-1,CASSLDTGGSYEQYF,TGCGCCAGCAGCTTGGACACAGGGGGCTCGTACGAGCAGTACTTC
TRBD1,-,TRBJ2-7,TRBV14,CASSHDSGTGLYEQYF,TGTGCCAGCAGCCACGACTCCGGGACAGGACTCTACGAGCAGTACTTC
TRBD2,once,TRBJ2-7,TRBV11-2,CASSPIAGGPSEQYF,TGTGCCAGCAGCCCCATAGCGGGAGGCCCCTCCGAGCAGTACTTC
-,-,TRBJ2-3,TRBV9,CASSVRSRADTQYF,TGTGCCAGCAGCGTACGATCAAGGGCAGATACGCAGTATTTT
-,-,TRBJ1-3,TRBV29-1,CSVDSGNTIYF,TGCAGCGTTGATTCTGGAAACACCATATATTTT
-,-,TRBJ2-1,TRBV6-1,CASSEDPGGTYNEQFF,TGTGCCAGCAGTGAAGACCCAGGCGGCACCTACAATGAGCAGTTCTTC
-,-,TRBJ2-1,TRBV5-4,CASSGVNSYNEQFF,TGTGCCAGCAGCGGGGTCAATTCCTACAATGAGCAGTTCTTC
TRBD2,-,TRBJ2-3,TRBV5-1,CASSKGEGTDTQYF,TGCGCCAGCAGCAAAGGGGAGGGGACAGATACGCAGTATTTT
-,once,TRBJ2-1,TRBV19,CASSIIQRGNEQFF,TGTGCCAGTAGTATCATACAGAGGGGGAATGAGCAGTTCTTC
TRBD2,-,TRBJ2-7,TRBV18,CASSPRLTSGSHEQYF,TGTGCCAGCTCACCAAGATTAACTAGCGGGAGCCACGAGCAGTACTTC
-,-,TRBJ2-1,TRBV28,CASSLYGRRYNEQFF,TGTGCCAGCAGTTTATACGGGAGAAGGTACAATGAGCAGTTCTTC
-,-,TRBJ2-5,TRBV9,CASSGGTWRETQYF,TGTGCCAGCAGCGGGGGGACCTGGAGAGAGACCCAGTACTTC
-,-,TRBJ2-3,TRBV29-1,CSVGTSTDTQYF,TGCAGCGTTGGGACTAGCACAGATACGCAGTATTTT
-,-,TRBJ2-3,TRBV5-1,CASSLDPSMGYTQYF,TGCGCCAGCAGCTTGGATCCGTCCATGGGGTATACGCAGTATTTT
-,-,TRBJ1-1,TRBV28,CASSLPLGPRVAFF,TGTGCCAGCAGTTTACCCCTCGGTCCCCGGGTAGCTTTCTTT
TRBD1,-,TRBJ1-4,TRBV4-1,CASRRQGPGEKLFF,TGCGCCAGCAGGAGACAGGGGCCGGGTGAAAAACTGTTTTTT
-,-,TRBJ1-1,TRBV19,CARGETEAFF,TGTGCCAGGGGGGAAACTGAAGCTTTCTTT
-,-,TRBJ1-2,TRBV6-5,CASSYGGSGYTF,TGTGCCAGCAGTTATGGGGGGTCTGGCTACACCTTC
TRBD2,-,TRBJ2-7,TRBV14,CASSPGGRAYEQYF,TGTGCCAGCAGCCCCGGCGGGAGGGCGTACGAGCAGTACTTC
-,-,TRBJ2-7,TRBV5-6,CASSLGTDYEQYF,TGTGCCAGCAGCTTGGGCACAGACTACGAGCAGTACTTC
-,-,TRBJ1-4,TRBV28,CASNHLRDELFF,TGTGCCAGCAACCACCTCCGGGACGAACTGTTTTTT
TRBD1,few,TRBJ1-2,TRBV2,CASAREWGTGEGYTF,TGTGCCAGCGCCCGAGAATGGGGGACAGGGGAAGGCTACACCTTC
-,-,TRBJ2-7,TRBV7-2,CASSPSWGYEQYF,TGTGCCAGCAGCCCTTCATGGGGCTACGAGCAGTACTTC
-,few,TRBJ1-2,TRBV10-3,CAISAAGKHGYTF,TGTGCCATCAGTGCGGCAGGGAAGCATGGCTACACCTTC
-,-,TRBJ2-7,TRBV13,CASSRTGPGHEQYF,TGTGCCAGCAGCCGGACCGGGCCGGGCCACGAGCAGTACTTC
TRBD1,-,TRBJ1-1,TRBV4-2,CASSRQGMNTEAFF,TGTGCCAGCAGCCGACAGGGGATGAACACTGAAGCTTTCTTT
TRBD1,-,TRBJ1-5,TRBV28,CASSITSTGQGVIQPQHF,TGTGCCAGCAGCATAACTTCGACGGGACAGGGAGTTATACAGCCCCAGCATTTT
-,once,TRBJ1-2,TRBV28,CASSFSPAGTYGYTF,TGTGCCAGCAGTTTCTCTCCCGCTGGAACCTATGGCTACACCTTC
TRBD2,-,TRBJ2-7,TRBV4-1,CASSQAGLAGAEQYF,TGCGCCAGCAGCCAAGCGGGACTAGCGGGAGCCGAGCAGTACTTC
-,-,TRBJ2-6,TRBV10-3,CAISEQPVVPLSSGANVLTF,TGTGCCATCAGTGAGCAACCGGTAGTTCCGCTAAGCTCTGGGGCCAACGTCCTGACTTTC
-,-,TRBJ2-3,TRBV14,CASNSEVTDTQYF,TGTGCCAGCAACTCGGAGGTCACAGATACGCAGTATTTT
-,-,TRBJ2-7,TRBV28,CASSSNQYEQYF,TGTGCCAGCAGTTCTAACCAATACGAGCAGTACTTC
-,-,TRBJ1-5,TRBV13,CASSLSGNSNQPQHF,TGTGCCAGCAGCTTAAGTGGGAATAGCAATCAGCCCCAGCATTTT
TRBD2,-,TRBJ2-2,TRBV9,CASSVVPAGRIGELFF,TGTGCCAGCAGCGTAGTGCCAGCGGGGCGGATCGGGGAGCTGTTTTTT